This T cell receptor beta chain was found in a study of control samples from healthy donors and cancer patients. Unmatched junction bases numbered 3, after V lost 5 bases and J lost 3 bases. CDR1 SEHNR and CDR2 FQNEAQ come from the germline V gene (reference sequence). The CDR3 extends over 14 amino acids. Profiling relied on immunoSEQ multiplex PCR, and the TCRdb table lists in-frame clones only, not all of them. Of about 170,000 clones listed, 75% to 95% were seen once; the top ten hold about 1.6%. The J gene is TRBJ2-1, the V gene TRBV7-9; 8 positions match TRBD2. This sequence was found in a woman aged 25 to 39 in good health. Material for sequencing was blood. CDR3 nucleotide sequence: TGTGCCAGCAGCCCCGGGACTAGCTACAATGAGCAGTTCTTC. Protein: CASSPGTSYNEQFF.